The clone carrying this T cell receptor (beta chain) was detected a few times. Antigen: not known. This sample is part of a study of regulatory T cells in long-lasting Graves disease. Study-level results: The number of shared public clonotypes was higher in persistent patients (roughly 2,800) than new patients (966). No thyroid tissue was studied; the work used peripheral blood only.

Stated time point: persistent/refractory GD, antithyroid drugs over 5 years with positive TRAb. The TCR library was made from RNA extracted from PBMCs. Xi'an, China, was home to the endocrinology department that provided patients. Construction of TCR beta libraries relied on iRepertoire HTBI primers and on Arm-PCR targeting CDR3 regions. TCRdb ran MiXCR on the multiplex PCR reads and lists one entry per CDR3 protein. The table lists 420,000 or so distinct CDR3 sequences, around 24% of them singletons. CDR3 size: 14 residues. Per the germline V gene, CDR1 is SEHNR and CDR2 is FQNEAQ (reference sequence). V was clipped by 1 base and J by 5 bases, with 9 bases between them.

The chain joins TRBV7-9 to TRBJ1-5; D remains ambiguous. This material consisted of peripheral blood mononuclear cells (PBMCs), taken when the disease was refractory, from a patient treated with antithyroid drugs. The receptor was isolated from a female donor with Graves disease. CDR3 sequence reads: CASSLGRAHQPQHF. The CDR3 DNA is TGTGCCAGCAGCTTAGGGCGGGCACATCAGCCCCAGCATTTT.